A single sample gave rise to the 11 T cell receptor beta chains below, sequenced in a study of Ad26.COV2.S vaccination and SARS-CoV-2 variants. Treatment: roughly 18 received Ad26.COV2.S at low or high dose, single or two shots; roughly 5 received placebo; per-sample allocation not given. Sampling was performed 63 days after the first vaccine or placebo injection. Assay: immunoSEQ multiplex PCR; the TCRdb copy retains only in-frame clones and omits some. The data contain a few hundred thousand clones, 80% to 95% of them singletons. The sequences come from peripheral blood, collected in a trial of Ad26.COV2.S vaccine versus placebo. These receptors all stem from a person between 18 and 65 years old who received the Ad26.COV2.S COVID-19 vaccine or a placebo.

The V and J genes are TRBV20-1 and TRBJ2-7; TRBD1 aligns across 9 bases. CDR3 length: 13 residues. Trimming at V came to 3 bases and at J to 4 bases, leaving 4 bases not matched to a gene. Germline V gene lookup returns CDR1 DFQATT and CDR2 SNEGSKA (reference sequence). The CDR3 coding sequence is TGCAGTGCTAGTCCGGGACAGGGATACGAGCAGTACTTC. It specifies CSASPGQGYEQYF.

CDR3 in amino acids: CASSIARSSYNEQFF. In nucleotides, the CDR3 is TGTGCCAGTAGTATAGCTAGGAGCTCCTACAATGAGCAGTTCTTC. This chain links TRBV19 with TRBJ2-1; D gene ambiguous. Trimming cost V 1 base and J 0 bases, with 7 bases left between them. This CDR3 spans 15 amino acids. Germline CDR1 and CDR2: LNHDA and SQIVND (reference sequence).

The chain has TRBV7-2 and TRBJ2-7, with 8 bases lining up with TRBD2. Per the germline V gene, CDR1 is SGHTA and CDR2 is FQGNSA. V was pared by 5 bases and J by 5 bases, with 11 bases of the junction left unmatched. There are 15 residues in the CDR3. The CDR3 region is CASSPQPGGPHEQYF. The DNA of the CDR3 is TGTGCCAGCAGCCCCCAGCCGGGAGGGCCCCACGAGCAGTACTTC.

The chain has TRBV25-1 and TRBJ2-1, with D hard to call. CDR3 length: 10 residues. Trimming pared 4 bases from V and 8 bases from J, leaving 3 bases between. The germline gives CDR1 MGHDK, CDR2 SYGVNS. The DNA of the CDR3 is TGTGCCAGCAGTGCACATGAGCAGTTCTTC. Protein: CASSAHEQFF.

This chain links TRBV2 with TRBJ2-3, with 12 bases that match TRBD2. Germline V CDR1 and CDR2: SNHLY, FYNNEI. The CDR3 is 14 residues long. The V segment lost 1 base and the J segment 9 bases; nucleotides outside the gene matches: 2. The CDR3 spells CASSEGLAGATQYF. CDR3 in DNA: TGTGCCAGCAGTGAAGGACTAGCGGGAGCGACGCAGTATTTT.

The chain employs TRBV5-5 and TRBJ1-6; D ambiguous. The CDR3 totals 18 residues. Germline CDR1 reads SGHKS; CDR2 reads YYEKEE (reference sequence). Deletions cut 4 bases from V and 0 bases from J, with 17 bases between. The CDR3, as DNA: TGTGCCAGCAGCGGCTTTTCTCCCGGTAGCTCCTATAATTCACCCCTCCACTTT. Its protein product is CASSGFSPGSSYNSPLHF.

This chain joins TRBV6-5 and TRBJ1-2; D unresolved. V lost 0 bases, J lost 1 base, and 3 bases lay in between. Germline values: CDR1 MNHEY, CDR2 SVGAGI. This CDR3 contains 13 residues. The CDR3 protein is CASSYSYNYGYTF. The CDR3 DNA reads TGTGCCAGCAGTTACTCCTATAACTATGGCTACACCTTC.

The chain has TRBV7-9 and TRBJ1-2, with D tentatively TRBD1 (5 bases). The CDR3 contains 13 residues. V was cut by 3 bases and J by 6 bases, with 11 bases left in between. Per germline, CDR1 SEHNR and CDR2 FQNEAQ (reference sequence). CDR3 in DNA: TGTGCCAGCAGCTTTGGTACAGGCCATGGCTACACCTTC. Translated: CASSFGTGHGYTF.

The genes are TRBV5-1 and TRBJ2-7, with 7 bases that match TRBD1. The length of the CDR3 is 15 residues. Trimming at V came to 4 bases and at J to 2 bases, leaving 9 bases not matched to a gene. The germline CDR1 and CDR2 sequences are SGHRS and YFSETQ. The CDR3 spells CASSIGQEPTYEQYF. CDR3 DNA sequence: TGCGCCAGCAGCATCGGACAGGAACCCACCTACGAGCAGTACTTC.

The CDR3 spells CASSQDGDVSSYNEQFF. The CDR3 bases are TGTGCCAGCAGCCAAGATGGGGACGTGAGCTCCTACAATGAGCAGTTCTTC. The V gene is TRBV3-1 (or the pseudogene TRBV3-2), the J gene TRBJ2-1; either TRBD1 or TRBD2 may supply D (5 bases each). Germline CDR1 LGHDT, CDR2 YNNKEL (reference sequence). The CDR3 is 17 residues long. V dropped 0 bases and J dropped 0 bases, with 12 bases sitting between them.

The chain joins TRBV5-1 to TRBJ2-1, with D perhaps matching TRBD2 (6 bases). Trimming left V 4 bases short and J 4 bases short, with 15 bases between. The CDR3 consists of 15 residues. Per the germline V gene, CDR1 is SGHRS and CDR2 is YFSETQ. CDR3 protein: CASSGGTAFYNEQFF. The DNA of the CDR3 is TGCGCCAGCAGCGGGGGGACGGCTTTTTACAATGAGCAGTTCTTC.